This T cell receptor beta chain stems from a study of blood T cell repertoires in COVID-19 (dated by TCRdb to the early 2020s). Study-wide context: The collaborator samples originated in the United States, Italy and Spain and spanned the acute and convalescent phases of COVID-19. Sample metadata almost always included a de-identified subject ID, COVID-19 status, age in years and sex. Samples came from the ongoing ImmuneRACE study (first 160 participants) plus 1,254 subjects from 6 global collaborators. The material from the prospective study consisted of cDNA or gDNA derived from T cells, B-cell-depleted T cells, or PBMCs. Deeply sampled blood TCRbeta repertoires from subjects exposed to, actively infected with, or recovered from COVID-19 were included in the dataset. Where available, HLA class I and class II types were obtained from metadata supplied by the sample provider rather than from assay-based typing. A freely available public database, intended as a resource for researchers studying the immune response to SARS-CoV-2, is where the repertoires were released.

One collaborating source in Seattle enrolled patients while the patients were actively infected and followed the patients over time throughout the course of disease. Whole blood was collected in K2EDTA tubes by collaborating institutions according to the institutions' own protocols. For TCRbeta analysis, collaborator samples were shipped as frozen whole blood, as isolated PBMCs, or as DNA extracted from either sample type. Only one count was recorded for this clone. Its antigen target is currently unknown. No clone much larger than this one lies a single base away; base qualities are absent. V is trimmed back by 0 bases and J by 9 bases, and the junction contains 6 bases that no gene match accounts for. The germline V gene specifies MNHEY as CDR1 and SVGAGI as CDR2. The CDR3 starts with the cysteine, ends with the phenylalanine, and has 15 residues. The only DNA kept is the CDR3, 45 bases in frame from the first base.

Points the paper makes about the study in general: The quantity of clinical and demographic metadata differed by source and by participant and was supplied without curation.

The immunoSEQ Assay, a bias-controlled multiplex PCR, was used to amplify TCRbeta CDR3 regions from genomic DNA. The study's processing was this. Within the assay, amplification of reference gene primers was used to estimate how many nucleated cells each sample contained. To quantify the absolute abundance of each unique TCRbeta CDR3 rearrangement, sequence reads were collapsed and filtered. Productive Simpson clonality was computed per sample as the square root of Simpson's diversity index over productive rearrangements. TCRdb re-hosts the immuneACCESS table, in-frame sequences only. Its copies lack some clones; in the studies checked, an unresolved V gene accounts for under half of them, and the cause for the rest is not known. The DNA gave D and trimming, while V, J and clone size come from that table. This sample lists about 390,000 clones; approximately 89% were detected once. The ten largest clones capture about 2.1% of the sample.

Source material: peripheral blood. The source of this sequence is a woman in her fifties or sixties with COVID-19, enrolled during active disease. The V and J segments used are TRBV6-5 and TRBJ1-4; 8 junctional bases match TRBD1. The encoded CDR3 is CASSYSGQAGKKLFF. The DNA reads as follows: TGTGCCAGCAGTTACTCGGGACAGGCCGGGAAAAAACTGTTTTTT.